This entry is about one T cell receptor (beta chain). The data were obtained in a study of blood T cell repertoires in COVID-19. Adults between about 18 and 95 years of age took part from 24 US areas. Recovery meant two consecutive negative NP/OP PCR tests, professional clearance, or resolved symptoms. The germline V and J ends were trimmed by 3 bases and 4 bases, with 12 bases remaining between them. The CDR3 spans 15 residues. Germline V lookup: CDR1 KGHSH, CDR2 LQKENI. Only in-frame clones appear in the TCRdb table, and some are missing; sequencing was by immunoSEQ multiplex PCR. The data hold around 300,000 clones, with roughly 90% observed a single time.

The chain joins TRBV18 to TRBJ1-4, with a tentative D call TRBD1 (6 bases). The clonotype was recovered from a woman aged 55-69 years who had recovered from COVID-19. The specimen sequenced was PBMCs or T cells enriched from blood (not recorded which). DNA for the CDR3: TGTGCCAGCTCACCCATCGGGACATTTAATGAAAAACTGTTTTTT. As protein: CASSPIGTFNEKLFF.